The subject of this entry is one TCR beta chain. These data come from a study of T cells after somatic rescue of genetic block. Repertoires were generated with immunoSEQ multiplex PCR, while TCRdb's copy carries only in-frame clones and drops some. The sample yields about 12,000 clones, roughly 73% seen once. With 4 bases clipped from V and 3 bases from J, the junction kept 6 bases outside the gene matches. Germline V CDR1 and CDR2: MDHEN, SYDVKM. This CDR3 spans 15 amino acids. The TCR comes from a boy between 10 and 17 years old. This chain uses TRBV28 with TRBJ1-2, with TRBD1 matching 9 bases. Sequencing was carried out using peripheral blood mononuclear cells (PBMCs). CDR3 DNA: TGTGCCAGCAGTTCCCAGGGGACAGGGTACTATGGCTACACCTTC. Amino acid sequence: CASSSQGTGYYGYTF.